The sequence of this T cell receptor beta chain was determined in a study of cytomegalovirus exposure and HLA in healthy donors. Findings of the study overall: Researchers reported in a later analysis that a missense DCLRE1C variant was tied to TCR beta V- and J-gene trimming. For most TCR beta V segments, an earlier analysis put the productive rate at about 87% or about 30% of the time.

The germline V and J ends were trimmed by 6 bases and 2 bases, with 13 bases remaining between them. The CDR3 runs to 15 residues. Germline values: CDR1 MNHEY, CDR2 SVGAGI. 13 Jbeta primers and 60 Vbeta primers were used for the PCR. Some clones are missing from TCRdb's copy, which holds only in-frame ones; the method was immunoSEQ multiplex PCR. The data contain 140,000 to 150,000 clones, around 72% of them seen just once; the ten biggest clones take up over 2%. This clone has a handful of counts. Its antigen is not known. The sample comprised PBMCs. The receptor's source is a man aged 35 to 55 in good health and CMV-seronegative. The chain is built from TRBV6-5 and TRBJ1-4; D perhaps matches TRBD1 (5 bases). The CDR3 here is CASRSQGTTNEKLFF. The CDR3 DNA sequence: TGTGCCAGCAGATCCCAGGGTACCACTAATGAAAAACTGTTTTTT.